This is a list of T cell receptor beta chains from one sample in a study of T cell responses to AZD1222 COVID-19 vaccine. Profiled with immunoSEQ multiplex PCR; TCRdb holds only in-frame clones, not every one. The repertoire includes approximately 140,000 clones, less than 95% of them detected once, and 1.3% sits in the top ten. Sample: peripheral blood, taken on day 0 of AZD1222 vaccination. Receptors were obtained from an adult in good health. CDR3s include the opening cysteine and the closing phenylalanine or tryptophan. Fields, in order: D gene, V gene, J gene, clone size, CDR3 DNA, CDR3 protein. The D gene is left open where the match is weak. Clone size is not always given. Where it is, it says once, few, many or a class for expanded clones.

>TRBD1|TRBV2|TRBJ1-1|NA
TGTGCCAGCACCCAGAGACAGGGGATCACTGAAGCTTTCTTT
CASTQRQGITEAFF
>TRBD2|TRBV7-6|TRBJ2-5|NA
TGTGCCAGCAGCACCCCCGCGACACTAGCGGGACAAGAGACCCAGTACTTC
CASSTPATLAGQETQYF
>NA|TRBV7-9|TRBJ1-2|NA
TGTGCCAGCAGCATCCTCTGGGGTGCGTCGGGCAACGGCTACACCTTC
CASSILWGASGNGYTF
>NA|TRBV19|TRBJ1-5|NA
TGTGCCAGTACAGAGGGAGGATCCCAGCCCCAGCATTTT
CASTEGGSQPQHF
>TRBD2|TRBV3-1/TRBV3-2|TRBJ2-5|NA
TGTGCCAGCGGGCTAGCGGGCAACCAAGAGACCCAGTACTTC
CASGLAGNQETQYF
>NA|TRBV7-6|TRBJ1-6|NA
TGTGCCAGCAGCTCCGGGACGGGCTATAATTCACCCCTCCACTTT
CASSSGTGYNSPLHF
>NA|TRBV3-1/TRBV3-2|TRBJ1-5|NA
TGTGCCAGCAGCCAACAGGGGCAGCCCCAGCATTTT
CASSQQGQPQHF
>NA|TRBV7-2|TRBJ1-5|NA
TGTGCCAGCAGCTTAGGGGGGCGCAAGTCCCAGCCCCAGCATTTT
CASSLGGRKSQPQHF
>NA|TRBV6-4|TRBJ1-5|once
TGTGCCAGCAGTCCCTCGAGGGGTCCAGGATCGACCTTTCATCAGCCCCAGCATTTT
CASSPSRGPGSTFHQPQHF
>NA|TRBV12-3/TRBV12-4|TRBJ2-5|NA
TGTGCCAGCGCATCTCAAGAGACCCAGTACTTC
CASASQETQYF
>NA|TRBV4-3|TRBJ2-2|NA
TGCGCCAGCAGCCATACAGCTTTAACCGGGGAGCTGTTTTTT
CASSHTALTGELFF
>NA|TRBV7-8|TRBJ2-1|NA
TGTGCCAGCAGCTTAACCCAAATCCCCCGCTACAATGAGCAGTTCTTC
CASSLTQIPRYNEQFF
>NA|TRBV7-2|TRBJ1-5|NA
TGTGCCAGCAGCTTAGCGGCGTCTTCAAATCAGCCCCAGCATTTT
CASSLAASSNQPQHF
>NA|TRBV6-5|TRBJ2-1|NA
TGTGCCAGCAGTCCGAGCGGCGGGATCAAGTTCTTC
CASSPSGGIKFF
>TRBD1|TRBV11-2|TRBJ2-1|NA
TGTGCCAGCAGCCCAAAACGGACAGGGATCGGTGAGCAGTTCTTC
CASSPKRTGIGEQFF
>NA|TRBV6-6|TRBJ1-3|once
TGTGCCAGCAGTCCCCAACGAGGAAACACCATATATTTT
CASSPQRGNTIYF
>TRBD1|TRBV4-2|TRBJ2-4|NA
TGTGCCAGCAGCCACGCCGGGACAGAACTCACCAAAAACATTCAGTACTTC
CASSHAGTELTKNIQYF
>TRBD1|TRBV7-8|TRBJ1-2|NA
TGTGCCAGCAGGCCACCGGGACAGGAGGCTCCGAACTATGGCTACACCTTC
CASRPPGQEAPNYGYTF
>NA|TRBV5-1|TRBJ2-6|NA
TGCGCCAGCAGCTTAGCAGGGAAATCTGGGGCCAACGTCCTGACTTTC
CASSLAGKSGANVLTF
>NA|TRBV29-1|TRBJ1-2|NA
TGCAGCGTTATATGGGAAAACTGGGTTGGCTACACCTTC
CSVIWENWVGYTF
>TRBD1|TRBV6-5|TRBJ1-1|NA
TGTGCCAGCAGTTTACAGGGGGCAGGGACTGAAGCTTTCTTT
CASSLQGAGTEAFF
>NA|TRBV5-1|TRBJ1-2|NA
TGCGCCAGCAGCGGCGGGACGGCCTATGGCTACACCTTC
CASSGGTAYGYTF
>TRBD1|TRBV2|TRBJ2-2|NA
TGTGCCAGCAGTGACTGGACAGGGACCGGGGAGCTGTTTTTT
CASSDWTGTGELFF
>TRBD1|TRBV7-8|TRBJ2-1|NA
TGTGCCAGCAGCTTAGTTGACAGGGTTGGGAATGAGCAGTTCTTC
CASSLVDRVGNEQFF
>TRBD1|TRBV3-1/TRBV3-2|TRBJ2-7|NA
TGTGCCAGCAGCCAAGTCCAGGGGGCCCCACTGTTT
CASSQVQGAPLF
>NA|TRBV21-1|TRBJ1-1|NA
TGTGCCAGCAGCAAAGTTGGGGGCAGCGGCGGGAACACTGAAGCTTTCTTT
CASSKVGGSGGNTEAFF
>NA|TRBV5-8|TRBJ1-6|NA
TGTGCCAGCAGCTTGATTTTGCCGGAGTCTTATTCCTATAATTCACCCCTCCACTTT
CASSLILPESYSYNSPLHF
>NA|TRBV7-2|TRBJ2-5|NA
TGTGCCAGCAGCTCTGGAGTGGTGGTCCTGGAGACCCAGTACTTC
CASSSGVVVLETQYF
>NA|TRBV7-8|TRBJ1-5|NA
TGTGCCAGCAGCCTATACGGAGATAGCAATCAGCCCCAGCATTTT
CASSLYGDSNQPQHF
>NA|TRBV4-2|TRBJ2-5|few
TGTGCCAGCAGCCAAGGGCCCGAAGGGAAAGAGACCCAGTACTTC
CASSQGPEGKETQYF
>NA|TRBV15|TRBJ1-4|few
TGTGCCACCAGCAGTCCAGGTTCGGACGAGGAAAAACTGTTTTTT
CATSSPGSDEEKLFF
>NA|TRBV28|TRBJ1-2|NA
TGTGCCAGCACCCCGGAGCGCTATGGCTACACCTTC
CASTPERYGYTF
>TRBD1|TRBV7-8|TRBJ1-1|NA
TGTGCCAGCAGCTTCCTGGACAGGGGTTGGAACACTGAAGCTTTCTTT
CASSFLDRGWNTEAFF
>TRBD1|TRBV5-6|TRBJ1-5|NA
TGTGCCAGCAGCTTGTATGGACAGGGGGCTCGTCAGCCCCAGCATTTT
CASSLYGQGARQPQHF
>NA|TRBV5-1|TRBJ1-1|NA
TGCGCCAGCAGCTTATACCAGGGGAGCGGAACTGAAGCTTTCTTT
CASSLYQGSGTEAFF
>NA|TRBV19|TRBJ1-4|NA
TGTGCCAGTAGTATCACGACGGTGAATGAAAAACTGTTTTTT
CASSITTVNEKLFF
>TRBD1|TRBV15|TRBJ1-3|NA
TGTGCCACCAGCAGTTCACAGGGGCGTGGAAACACCATATATTTT
CATSSSQGRGNTIYF
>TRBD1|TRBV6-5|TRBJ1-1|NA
TGTGCCAGCAGTTACTCGACAGGGGCCCAAACTGAAGCTTTCTTT
CASSYSTGAQTEAFF
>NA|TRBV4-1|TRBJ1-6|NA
TGCGCCAGCAGCCCACGACAGGAGTATAATTCACCCCTCCACTTT
CASSPRQEYNSPLHF
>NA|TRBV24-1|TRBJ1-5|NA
TGTGCCACCAGCCCAACAGGTGATCAGCCCCAGCATTTT
CATSPTGDQPQHF
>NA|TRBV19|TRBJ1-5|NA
TGTGCCAGTAGTATAGATCAGAATCAGCCCCAGCATTTT
CASSIDQNQPQHF
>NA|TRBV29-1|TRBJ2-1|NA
TGCAGCGTTGGTTTAAGCGGGCTTTACAATGAGCAGTTCTTC
CSVGLSGLYNEQFF
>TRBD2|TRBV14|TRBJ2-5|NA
TGTGCCAGCAGCCATACTAGCGGGAGTTTCGTAGAGACCCAGTACTTC
CASSHTSGSFVETQYF
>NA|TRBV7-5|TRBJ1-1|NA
TGTGTCAGAAGCTTAGTCAAGACTGAAGCTTTCTTT
CVRSLVKTEAFF
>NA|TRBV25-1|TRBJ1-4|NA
TGTGCCAGCAGTGAGGGGGCGCGGGGTGAAAAACTGTTTTTT
CASSEGARGEKLFF